This is a list of T cell receptor beta chains from one sample in a study of memory CD4+ T cells and cytomegalovirus serostatus. TCRdb's copy holds only in-frame clones and misses some; the assay was immunoSEQ multiplex PCR. This table holds 60,000 or so clones, 82% found once. Sequenced material: memory CD4+ T cells from blood. Receptor source: an adult in good health and CMV-seronegative. Some clones in this sample may be carry-over from other donors' samples. CDR3s include the opening cysteine and the closing phenylalanine or tryptophan. D genes are given only for firm matches. Rows may omit the clone size; those that give it use once, few, many or a size class.

abundance	d_gene	j_gene	v_gene	CDR3aa	CDR3nt
once	-	TRBJ1-5	TRBV2	CASSERQGGNQPQHF	TGTGCCAGCAGTGAAAGGCAGGGTGGGAATCAGCCCCAGCATTTT
-	-	TRBJ2-7	TRBV6-5	CASSYSGHLSYEQYF	TGTGCCAGCAGTTATTCGGGACACCTCTCCTACGAGCAGTACTTC
-	-	TRBJ2-1	TRBV7-3	CASSLSQDNEQFF	TGTGCCAGCAGCTTAAGTCAGGATAATGAGCAGTTCTTC
-	TRBD2	TRBJ2-5	TRBV30	CAWSSGAGVGETQYF	TGTGCCTGGAGCTCGGGAGCGGGAGTCGGAGAGACCCAGTACTTC
-	TRBD1	TRBJ1-4	TRBV9	CASSARQGPNEKLFF	TGTGCCAGCAGCGCAAGACAGGGTCCTAATGAAAAACTGTTTTTT
-	-	TRBJ2-3	TRBV6-6	CASRTGTLFTDTQYF	TGTGCCAGCAGGACCGGGACCTTGTTCACAGATACGCAGTATTTT
-	-	TRBJ2-3	TRBV28	CASSPEAHRSRTDTQYF	TGTGCCAGCAGTCCCGAAGCTCACAGGTCTCGCACAGATACGCAGTATTTT
-	-	TRBJ2-6	TRBV28	CASSSLSGANVLTF	TGTGCCAGCAGTTCCCTCTCTGGGGCCAACGTCCTGACTTTC
-	TRBD1	TRBJ1-2	TRBV10-3	CAIRGQGKGYTF	TGTGCCATCAGGGGACAGGGGAAGGGCTACACCTTC
few	TRBD2	TRBJ2-4	TRBV7-2	CASSVSGRRSKNIQYF	TGTGCCAGCAGCGTTAGCGGGAGGCGTTCCAAAAACATTCAGTACTTC
-	-	TRBJ2-5	TRBV2	CASSELETQYF	TGTGCCAGCAGTGAACTAGAGACCCAGTACTTC
-	TRBD1	TRBJ2-7	TRBV6-1	CASSERGDRNYEQYF	TGTGCCAGCAGTGAGCGAGGGGACAGGAACTACGAGCAGTACTTC
-	TRBD2	TRBJ2-7	TRBV7-2	CASSSTGLVGEQYF	TGTGCCAGCAGCTCCACGGGACTAGTTGGCGAGCAGTACTTC
few	TRBD2	TRBJ2-3	TRBV5-4	CASSLSSGSTDTQYF	TGTGCCAGCAGCTTGTCTAGCGGCAGCACAGATACGCAGTATTTT
-	TRBD2	TRBJ2-5	TRBV9	CASSVDVAGEVETQYF	TGTGCCAGCAGCGTAGATGTCGCGGGGGAGGTAGAGACCCAGTACTTC
-	-	TRBJ1-3	TRBV2	CASSHEEGYSGNTIYF	TGTGCCAGCAGTCATGAAGAGGGCTACTCTGGAAACACCATATATTTT
-	-	TRBJ1-3	TRBV2	CASKPQSVSGNTIYF	TGTGCCAGCAAGCCGCAGTCAGTCTCTGGAAACACCATATATTTT
-	TRBD2	TRBJ2-3	TRBV4-2	CASSQEPAGSTDTQYF	TGTGCCAGCAGCCAAGAACCAGCGGGGAGCACAGATACGCAGTATTTT
-	-	TRBJ1-4	TRBV5-1	CASSSGTTNEKLFF	TGCGCCAGCAGCTCCGGTACAACTAATGAAAAACTGTTTTTT
-	-	TRBJ1-1	TRBV11-2	CASSLFGGVGDTEAFF	TGTGCCAGCAGCTTATTTGGGGGCGTCGGGGACACTGAAGCTTTCTTT
-	TRBD1	TRBJ1-2	TRBV29-1	CSVEGTAHDYGYTF	TGCAGCGTGGAAGGGACAGCGCACGACTATGGCTACACCTTC
-	-	TRBJ2-7	TRBV9	CASSPGSFYEQYF	TGTGCCAGCAGCCCAGGGAGTTTCTATGAGCAGTACTTC
-	-	TRBJ1-2	TRBV2	CASSEEHYYGYTF	TGTGCCAGCAGTGAAGAGCATTACTATGGCTACACCTTC